The source of this T cell receptor (beta chain) is a study of blood T cell repertoires in COVID-19. Study as a whole: T cells, B-cell-depleted T cells, or PBMCs provided the cDNA or gDNA that served as material.

V shed 2 bases and J 3 bases; nucleotides not matched to a gene: 3. The CDR3 is made up of 14 amino acids. Germline values: CDR1 LGHNA, CDR2 YNFKEQ. Original analysis: By means of reference gene primer amplification, nucleated cell counts were estimated. Some clones are missing from TCRdb's copy, which holds only in-frame ones; the method was immunoSEQ multiplex PCR. That table is the source of V, J and clone size, and D and trimming were worked out from the DNA. The sample lists over 80,000 clones, approximately 80% occurring once. The chain recombines TRBV4-2 with TRBJ1-2; 7 bases align to TRBD1. The TCR comes from a woman aged 65 to 85 with acute or convalescent COVID-19. The sample consisted of peripheral blood. CDR3: CASSQTGTDYGYTF. The CDR3 DNA reads as TGTGCCAGCAGCCAAACCGGGACAGACTATGGCTACACCTTC.